Listed below are T cell receptor beta chains from one sample, sequenced in a study of cytomegalovirus exposure and HLA in healthy donors. Sequenced by immunoSEQ multiplex PCR; TCRdb stores in-frame clones only, minus some. Seen here are some 170,000 clones, roughly 90% observed once, and the top ten hold around 2.1%. Specimen: PBMCs. All receptors come from a woman aged 18-29 years in good health and CMV-seronegative. Both conserved end residues are part of each CDR3. Only part of the rows carry a size: once, few, many, or a class if the clone is expanded.

J	length	size	V	CDR3
TRBJ1-1	16	-	TRBV15	CATSNRHLGGGTEAFF
TRBJ1-1	12	-	TRBV11-3	CASSRLGTEAFF
TRBJ2-5	17	-	TRBV18	CASSPLGGTGRSGTQYF
TRBJ1-1	17	-	TRBV5-8	CASSLDVLWQSRSEAFF
TRBJ2-7	13	few	TRBV2	CARGAESSYEQYF
TRBJ1-3	14	few	TRBV5-5	CASSPQTTGNTIYF
TRBJ1-4	14	-	TRBV5-4	CASSSGQGHEKLFF
TRBJ1-5	14	-	TRBV27	CASSPGQGSQPQHF
TRBJ2-1	17	-	TRBV2	CASSDPRGRGSYNEQFF
TRBJ1-1	16	-	TRBV5-6	CASSLREEGGAGEAFF
TRBJ2-2	14	-	TRBV11-3	CASSQIQGAGELFF
TRBJ1-5	14	-	TRBV27	CASSRQTGDQPQHF
TRBJ2-3	13	-	TRBV6-4	CASSDQGGDTQYF
TRBJ2-1	14	-	TRBV4-1	CASSQVFLRNEQFF
TRBJ2-5	12	-	TRBV7-9	CASSLDGETQYF
TRBJ2-5	14	-	TRBV4-3	CASSQWGGLETQYF
TRBJ2-7	12	-	TRBV12-5	CASGFSEYEQYF
TRBJ2-7	14	few	TRBV11-3	CASSPGFSSYEQYF
TRBJ2-1	15	-	TRBV19	CASSTLAGGYNEQFF
TRBJ1-5	15	-	TRBV5-4	CASALEPYSNQPQHF
TRBJ2-7	11	-	TRBV19	CASSLSGEQYF
TRBJ2-7	13	-	TRBV2	CASTQLTGNEQYF
TRBJ1-1	15	-	TRBV7-2	CASSKSGQGRDEAFF
TRBJ1-2	16	-	TRBV7-2	CASSFTGTGKIYGYTF
TRBJ1-1	12	-	TRBV7-8	CASSSRSTEAFF
TRBJ2-5	13	once	TRBV9	CASSVAGGETQYF
TRBJ1-1	16	-	TRBV5-1	CASSLGTGMMNTEAFF
TRBJ1-6	16	-	TRBV30	CAWSYLALNLNSPLHF
TRBJ2-3	16	-	TRBV19	CASSIAKTGTSGGEHF
TRBJ2-5	16	-	TRBV5-1	CASSLAGTGGQETQYF
TRBJ1-5	14	-	TRBV6-5	CATTLGGGGQPQHF
TRBJ2-2	14	-	TRBV5-1	CASSPGTGTGELFF
TRBJ2-1	17	-	TRBV5-6	CASSFRRGPSSYNEQFF
TRBJ1-5	13	-	TRBV27	CASNPGGGQPQHF
TRBJ2-5	11	-	TRBV7-9	CASSNQEAQYF
TRBJ2-7	13	-	TRBV4-1	CASSQSTSYEQYF
TRBJ1-2	14	few	TRBV11-2	CASSLGRRNYGYTF
TRBJ2-3	14	-	TRBV29-1	CSVEIGRGTDTQYF
TRBJ1-2	13	-	TRBV5-4	CASSLVQGNGYTF
TRBJ2-1	22	once	TRBV10-3	CAISESMARGQGGGRSYNEQFF
TRBJ2-2	19	-	TRBV4-2	CASSQDGGGGRVSTGELFF